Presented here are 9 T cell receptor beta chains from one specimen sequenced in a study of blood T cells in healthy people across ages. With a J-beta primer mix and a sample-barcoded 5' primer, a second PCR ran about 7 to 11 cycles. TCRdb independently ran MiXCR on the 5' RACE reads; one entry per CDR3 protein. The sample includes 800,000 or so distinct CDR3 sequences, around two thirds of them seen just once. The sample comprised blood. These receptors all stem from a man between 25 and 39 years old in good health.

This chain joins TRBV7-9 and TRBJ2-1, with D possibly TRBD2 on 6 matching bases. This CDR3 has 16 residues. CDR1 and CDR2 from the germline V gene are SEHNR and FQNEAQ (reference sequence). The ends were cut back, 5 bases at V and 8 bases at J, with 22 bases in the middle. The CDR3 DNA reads TGTGCCAGCAGCCATTCGACTGGCGGGGCGAACTATGAGCAGTTCTTC. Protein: CASSHSTGGANYEQFF.

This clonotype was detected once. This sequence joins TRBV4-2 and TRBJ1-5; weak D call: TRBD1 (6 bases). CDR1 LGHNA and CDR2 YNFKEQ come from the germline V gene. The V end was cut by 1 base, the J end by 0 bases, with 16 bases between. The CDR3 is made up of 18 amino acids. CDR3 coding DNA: TGTGCCAGCAGCCAAGCGGCCCCGGGACACTTTAGCAATCAGCCCCAGCATTTT. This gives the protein CASSQAAPGHFSNQPQHF.

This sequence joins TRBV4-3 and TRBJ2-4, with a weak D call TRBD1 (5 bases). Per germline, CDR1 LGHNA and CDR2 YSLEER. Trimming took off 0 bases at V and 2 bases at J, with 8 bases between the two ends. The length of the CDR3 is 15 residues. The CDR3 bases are TGCGCCAGCAGCCAAGACAGGGTAACCAAAAACATTCAGTACTTC. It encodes CASSQDRVTKNIQYF.

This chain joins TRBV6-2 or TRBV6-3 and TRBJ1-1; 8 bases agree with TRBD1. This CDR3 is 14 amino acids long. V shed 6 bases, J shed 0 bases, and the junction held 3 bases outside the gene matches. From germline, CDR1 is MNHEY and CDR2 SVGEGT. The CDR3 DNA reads TGTGCCAGCAGAACGACAGGGGTGAACACTGAAGCTTTCTTT. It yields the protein CASRTTGVNTEAFF.

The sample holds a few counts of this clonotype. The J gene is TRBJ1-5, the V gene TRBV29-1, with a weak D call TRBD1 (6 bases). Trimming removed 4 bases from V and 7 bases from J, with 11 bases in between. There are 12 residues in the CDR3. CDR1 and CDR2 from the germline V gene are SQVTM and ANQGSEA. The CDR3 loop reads CSVGGAGQPQHF. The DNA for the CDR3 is TGCAGCGTTGGGGGGGCCGGGCAGCCCCAGCATTTT.

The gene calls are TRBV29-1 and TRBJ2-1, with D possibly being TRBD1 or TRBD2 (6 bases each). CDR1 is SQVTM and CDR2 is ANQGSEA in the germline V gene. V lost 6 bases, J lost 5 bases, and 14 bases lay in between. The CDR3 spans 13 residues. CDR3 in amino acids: CSVLTGAHNEQFF. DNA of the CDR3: TGCAGCGTCTTGACGGGGGCCCACAATGAGCAGTTCTTC.

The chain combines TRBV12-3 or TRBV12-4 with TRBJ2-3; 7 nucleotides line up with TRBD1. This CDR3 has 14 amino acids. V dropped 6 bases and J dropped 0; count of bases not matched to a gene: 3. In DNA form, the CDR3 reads TGTGCCAGCAGGGGGACAGTAAGCACAGATACGCAGTATTTT. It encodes CASRGTVSTDTQYF.

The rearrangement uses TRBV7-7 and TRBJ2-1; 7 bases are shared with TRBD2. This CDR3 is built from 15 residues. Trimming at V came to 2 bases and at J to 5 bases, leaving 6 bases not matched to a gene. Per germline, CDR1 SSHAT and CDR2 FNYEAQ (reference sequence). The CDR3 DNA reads TGTGCCAGCAGCTTATTCAGCGGGAAGCACAATGAGCAGTTCTTC. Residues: CASSLFSGKHNEQFF.

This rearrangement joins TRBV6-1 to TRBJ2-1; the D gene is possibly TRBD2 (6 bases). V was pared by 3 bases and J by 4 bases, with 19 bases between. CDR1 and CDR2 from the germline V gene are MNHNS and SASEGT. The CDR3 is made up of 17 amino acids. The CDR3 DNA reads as TGTGCCAGCAGTGAGCCGGGAGAACTAATCGAATACAATGAGCAGTTCTTC. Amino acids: CASSEPGELIEYNEQFF.